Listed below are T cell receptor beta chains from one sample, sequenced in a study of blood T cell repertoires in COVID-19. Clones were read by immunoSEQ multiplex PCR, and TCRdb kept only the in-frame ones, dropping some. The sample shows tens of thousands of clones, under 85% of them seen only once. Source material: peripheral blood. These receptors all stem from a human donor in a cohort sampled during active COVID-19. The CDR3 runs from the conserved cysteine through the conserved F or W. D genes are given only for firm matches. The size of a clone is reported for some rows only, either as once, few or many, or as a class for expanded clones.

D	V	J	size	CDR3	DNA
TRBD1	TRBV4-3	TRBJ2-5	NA	CASSQFTQGANPSETQYF	TGCGCCAGCAGCCAATTCACTCAGGGGGCGAACCCCTCAGAGACCCAGTACTTC
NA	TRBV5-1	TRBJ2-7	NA	CASSLAKQGYEQYF	TGCGCCAGCAGCTTGGCCAAGCAGGGTTACGAGCAGTACTTC
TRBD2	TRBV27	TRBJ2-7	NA	CASSRGGAGYEQYF	TGTGCCAGCAGTCGCGGGGGGGCCGGTTACGAGCAGTACTTC
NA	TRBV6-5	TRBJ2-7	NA	CASSTGQESYEQYF	TGTGCCAGCAGTACCGGACAAGAATCCTACGAGCAGTACTTC
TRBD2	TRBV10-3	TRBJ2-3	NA	CAISERSSGAFTDTQYF	TGTGCCATCAGTGAAAGATCTAGCGGGGCATTCACAGATACGCAGTATTTT
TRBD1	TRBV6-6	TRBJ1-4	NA	CASSRDRGREKLFF	TGTGCCAGCAGTCGCGACAGGGGTCGGGAAAAACTGTTTTTT
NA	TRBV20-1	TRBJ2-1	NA	CSAENREQFF	TGCAGTGCAGAAAACAGGGAGCAGTTCTTC
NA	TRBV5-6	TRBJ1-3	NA	CASSSYGVIDGNTIYF	TGTGCCAGCAGTTCGTACGGGGTAATCGATGGAAACACCATATATTTT
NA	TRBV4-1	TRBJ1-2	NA	CASSQDQTPGEGSRGYTF	TGCGCCAGCAGCCAAGATCAAACCCCCGGGGAAGGGTCGCGCGGCTACACCTTC
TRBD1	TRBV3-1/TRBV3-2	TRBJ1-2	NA	CASSQSTGPDNYGYTF	TGTGCCAGCAGCCAGTCGACAGGGCCCGATAACTATGGCTACACCTTC
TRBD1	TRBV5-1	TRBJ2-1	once	CASSIQGVSYNEQFF	TGCGCCAGCAGCATACAGGGGGTTTCCTACAATGAGCAGTTCTTC